Reported below is one T cell receptor (beta chain). CDR3 length equals 13 residues. V trimming: 4 bases; J trimming: 5 bases; junction bases outside the gene matches: 3. Germline values: CDR1 GTSNPN, CDR2 SVGIG (reference sequence). This sample was included in a study of blood T cell repertoires in COVID-19. Study-wide background: Acute and convalescent COVID-19 specimens originated in the United States, Italy and Spain. In each case, the material was cDNA or gDNA derived from T cells, B-cell-depleted T cells, or PBMCs.

Per the study methods: Amplification from reference gene primers served as the basis for estimated nucleated cell counts. Sequencing was performed with immunoSEQ multiplex PCR; in TCRdb, only in-frame clones are kept and a portion is missing. Clone size and V and J calls were adopted from that table, with D and trimming inferred from the DNA. The table shows about 210,000 clones, with approximately 78% occurring only once. Seattle participants joined during active infection and were tracked over time. V usage is TRBV30 and J usage is TRBJ1-5; 9 bases match TRBD1. The receptor was isolated from a woman aged 70 to 79 with COVID-19, enrolled during active disease. Specimen: peripheral blood. The CDR3 sequence is CAWNRQGDQPQHF. The CDR3 bases are TGTGCCTGGAACCGACAGGGGGATCAGCCCCAGCATTTT.